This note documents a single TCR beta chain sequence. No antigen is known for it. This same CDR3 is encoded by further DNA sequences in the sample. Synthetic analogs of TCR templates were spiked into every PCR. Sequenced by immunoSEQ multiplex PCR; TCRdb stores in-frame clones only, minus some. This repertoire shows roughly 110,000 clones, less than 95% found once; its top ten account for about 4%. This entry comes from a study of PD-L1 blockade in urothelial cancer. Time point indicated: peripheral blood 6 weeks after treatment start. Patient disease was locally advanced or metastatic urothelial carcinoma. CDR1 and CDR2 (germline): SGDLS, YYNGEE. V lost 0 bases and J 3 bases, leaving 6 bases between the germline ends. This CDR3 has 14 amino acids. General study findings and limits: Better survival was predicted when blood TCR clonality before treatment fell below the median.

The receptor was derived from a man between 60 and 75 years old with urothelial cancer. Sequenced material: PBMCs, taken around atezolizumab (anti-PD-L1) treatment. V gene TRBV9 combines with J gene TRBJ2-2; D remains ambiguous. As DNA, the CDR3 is TGTGCCAGCAGCGTAGGTCCAGACACCGGGGAGCTGTTTTTT. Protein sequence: CASSVGPDTGELFF.